This T cell receptor beta chain was sequenced for a study of T cell repertoires in cytomegalovirus infection. Worth noting for this clonotype: What it recognizes is unknown.

TCRdb reprocessed the reads via MiXCR and lists one record per CDR3 protein. The sample includes approximately 990,000 distinct CDR3 sequences, roughly a third of them seen just once. This CDR3 is built from 15 residues. The ends were cut back, 4 bases at V and 2 bases at J, with 15 bases in the middle. Germline V gene data show CDR1 as LGHNA and CDR2 as YSLEER. The gene calls are TRBV4-3 and TRBJ2-7; TRBD1 or TRBD2 may be the D gene (6 bases each). The sequence was obtained from a human donor in good health (CMV status not recorded). Some clones in this sample may be carry-over from other donors' samples. The sample here was cultured CD8+ T cells from PBMCs, taken from culture after CMV antigen stimulation. In DNA form, the CDR3 reads TGCGCCAGCAGCCCCCTTCAGGAGGGGGCCTACGAGCAGTACGTC. Its protein product is CASSPLQEGAYEQYV.